These 24 T cell receptor beta chains originate from one sample sequenced in a study of vaccination and CD4 T cells after COVID-19. Antigen specificity for these receptors is unknown. The Oncomine TCR Beta short-read assay was applied to DNA of cultured CD4+ T cells. TCRdb used MiXCR to reprocess the PCR reads, holding one entry per CDR3 protein. The sample records 12,000 to 15,000 distinct CDR3 sequences, 52% being singletons. Described treatment: roughly 10-day PBMC culture with coronavirus spike peptide pools or control peptides (ViraFEST assay). Source material: CD4+ T cells from blood, cultured in vitro. These receptors came from a human donor who had recovered from COVID-19.

V usage is TRBV28 and J usage is TRBJ2-1; 9 positions agree with TRBD2. The V gene's germline CDR1 is MDHEN and CDR2 SYDVKM. This CDR3 region has 12 residues. V was pared by 7 bases and J by 15 bases, with 10 bases of the junction left unmatched. The DNA of the CDR3 is TGTGCCAGCAACGGGCGGGAGGGCCGTTGGTTCTTC. It encodes CASNGREGRWFF.

The chain is built from TRBV6-4 and TRBJ2-3; 7 bases agree with TRBD2. Germline V CDR1 and CDR2: MRHNA, SNTAGT. V gave up 4 bases and J gave up 4 bases; unmatched junction bases: 2. The CDR3 is 13 residues long. CDR3 amino acids: CASSGTSSDTQYF. The CDR3 coding sequence is TGTGCCAGCAGTGGGACTAGTTCAGATACGCAGTATTTT.

The V and J genes are TRBV2 and TRBJ1-5; D gene unclear. With 8 bases removed from V and 0 bases from J, the gap between germline ends came to 8 bases. This CDR3 spans 13 amino acids. Germline-derived CDR1 and CDR2 are SNHLY and FYNNEI. This CDR3 is CASSGVSNQPQHF. The CDR3 DNA reads TGTGCCAGCTCCGGGGTTAGCAATCAGCCCCAGCATTTT.

V usage is TRBV11-1 and J usage is TRBJ2-7; either TRBD1 or TRBD2 may fit D (5 bases each). CDR1 is SGHAT and CDR2 is FQDESV in the germline V gene (reference sequence). This CDR3 has 13 residues. V shed 6 bases and J shed 2 bases, with 11 bases lying between them. This chain's CDR3 is CASRRDLTYEQYF. The CDR3 region has the DNA TGTGCCAGCAGACGGGACCTGACCTACGAGCAGTACTTC.

The V and J genes are TRBV7-2 and TRBJ2-4, with D perhaps matching TRBD1 (6 bases). Trimming pared 5 bases from V and 10 bases from J, leaving 9 bases between. The CDR3 runs to 11 residues. The germline V gene has CDR1 SGHTA and CDR2 FQGNSA. The CDR3 protein is CASSQQGIQYF. CDR3 nucleotide sequence: TGTGCCAGCAGCCAGCAGGGGATTCAGTACTTC. Full variable domain (rest looked up from reference TRBV7-2 and TRBJ2-4): GAGVSQSPSNKVTEKGKDVELRCDPISGHTALYWYRQSLGQGLEFLIYFQGNSAPDKSGLPSDRFSAERTGGSVSTLTIQRTQQEDSAVYLCASSQQGIQYFGAGTRLSVL.

This chain uses TRBV30 with TRBJ2-5; 7 bases are shared with TRBD1. CDR1 is GTSNPN and CDR2 is SVGIG in the germline V gene (reference sequence). V dropped 4 bases and J dropped 4; count of bases not matched to a gene: 6. The CDR3 sequence is 13 residues long. The CDR3 region has the DNA TGTGCCTGGAATCCGACAGGGACAGAGACCCAGTACTTC. Its translation: CAWNPTGTETQYF.

V gene TRBV21-1 combines with J gene TRBJ1-5; no check of the table's D call, TRBD1, against the DNA was made. TRBV21-1 is a pseudogene locus. The CDR3 contains 15 residues. The CDR3 spells CASSKEGASNQPQHF. The DNA of the CDR3 is TGTGCCAGCAGCAAGGAGGGGGCTAGCAATCAGCCCCAGCATTTT.

In the case of this clonotype: One end of the junction does not line up with germline, which may come from a read error. The chain uses TRBV7-7 and TRBJ2-2, with unresolved D. The CDR3 is 13 residues long. In germline, CDR1 is SSHAT, CDR2 FNYEAQ (reference sequence). The DNA of the CDR3 is TGTGCTAGCAGCTCCCAATACACCGGGGAGCTGTTTTTT. Translating it yields CASSSQYTGELFF.

This chain links TRBV20-1 with TRBJ2-3, with 11 nucleotides matching TRBD1. Germline CDR1 and CDR2: DFQATT and SNEGSKA (reference sequence). The CDR3 has 14 amino acids. V dropped 6 bases and J dropped 11; count of bases not matched to a gene: 13. The CDR3 DNA follows: TGCAGTGCAAGACCCACCGGGACAGGGGGGATGCAGTATTTT. It encodes CSARPTGTGGMQYF.

The V call is TRBV7-9, the J call TRBJ2-5; unclear D gene. This CDR3 comprises 14 residues. V was clipped by 1 base and J by 5 bases, with 11 bases between them. Germline CDR1 reads SEHNR; CDR2 reads FQNEAQ (reference sequence). For the CDR3, the DNA is TGTGCCAGCAGCTTAGGAGGAGCCCAGGAGACCCAGTACTTC. It codes for CASSLGGAQETQYF.

CDR3 DNA: TGTGCCAGCAGCCATCGCAACTGGGCGCAGTTCTTC. Residues: CASSHRNWAQFF. The chain employs TRBV14 and TRBJ2-1, with D hard to call. The CDR3 contains 12 residues. V was shortened by 3 bases and J by 12 bases, with 12 bases between the two germline ends. CDR1 is SGHDN and CDR2 is FVKESK in the germline V gene.

This chain joins TRBV6-1 and TRBJ1-1, with TRBD1 identical over 9 bases. CDR3 length equals 18 residues. Per germline, CDR1 MNHNS and CDR2 SASEGT. The V and J ends lost 2 bases and 4 bases, in that order; junction bases with no gene match: 14. This CDR3 is CASSEYAAGWTGVTEAFF. The CDR3 DNA reads as TGTGCCAGCAGTGAATATGCCGCTGGCTGGACAGGGGTCACTGAAGCTTTCTTT.

V usage is TRBV12-3 or TRBV12-4 and J usage is TRBJ2-1, with D perhaps TRBD1 or TRBD2 (5 bases each). The CDR3 is 11 amino acids. V was cut by 5 bases and J by 10 bases, with 9 bases left in between. The DNA of the CDR3 is TGTGCCAGCAGTCCTAGGGACGAGCAGTTCTTC. It translates to CASSPRDEQFF.

V and J are TRBV12-3 or TRBV12-4 and TRBJ2-2; a weak D match, TRBD1 (6 bases). The CDR3 is 14 amino acids. Between the trimmed V and J ends, which lost 4 bases and 7 bases, there was a span of 13 bases. The DNA of the CDR3 is TGTGCCAGCAGTTATCGGACAGTCGTCGGGGAGCTGTTTTTT. This sequence encodes CASSYRTVVGELFF.

This chain uses TRBV6-1 with TRBJ2-7, with 10 positions matching TRBD2. V lost 1 base to trimming and J lost 4 bases; unmatched junction nucleotides: 10. CDR1 and CDR2 (germline): MNHNS, SASEGT. This CDR3 region has 17 residues. The CDR3 here is CASSEVPSGRYTYEQYF. CDR3 nucleotides: TGTGCCAGCAGTGAAGTCCCTAGCGGGAGATACACGTACGAGCAGTACTTC.

This clonotype came up a few times. This chain joins TRBV7-9 and TRBJ2-2; 8 nucleotides agree with TRBD2. Looked up from germline, CDR1 is SEHNR and CDR2 is FQNEAQ (reference sequence). CDR3 length: 16 residues. Trimming cost V 5 bases and J 1 base; bases outside gene matches: 6. This chain's CDR3 is CASSNSAGGNTGELFF. CDR3 coding DNA: TGTGCCAGCAGCAACTCCGCGGGAGGGAACACCGGGGAGCTGTTTTTT.

The rearrangement uses TRBV20-1 and TRBJ2-5, with 11 positions matching TRBD2. Germline V gene data show CDR1 as DFQATT and CDR2 as SNEGSKA (reference sequence). After removal of 2 bases from V and 5 bases from J, the junction contained 19 bases not matched to a gene. This CDR3 comprises 19 residues. CDR3 nucleotides: TGCAGTGCTAGACCCTCGAGACTAGCGGGACGCCCTCGGGGGGAGACCCAGTACTTC. Translated: CSARPSRLAGRPRGETQYF.

The chain carries TRBV19 and TRBJ2-7, with TRBD2 matching over 10 bases. Germline CDR1 LNHDA, CDR2 SQIVND (reference sequence). V shed 7 bases, J shed 2 bases, and the junction held 5 bases outside the gene matches. The CDR3 length is 14 residues. The CDR3 nucleotides are TGTGCCAGTACCAAGCGGGAGGGGCCCTACGAGCAGTACTTC. This encodes CASTKREGPYEQYF.

This clonotype was seen only a few times. This chain joins TRBV6-5 and TRBJ1-5, with 7 positions matching TRBD1. V lost 4 bases, J lost 0 bases, and 12 bases stayed unmatched. Germline-derived CDR1 and CDR2 are MNHEY and SVGAGI. This CDR3 contains 18 residues. The CDR3 bases are TGTGCCAGCAGTTTACAGGGGAGAGGGAGCGATAGCAATCAGCCCCAGCATTTT. It codes for CASSLQGRGSDSNQPQHF.

V usage is TRBV5-8 and J usage is TRBJ1-2; the D gene is possibly TRBD1 (5 bases). Germline-derived CDR1 and CDR2 are SGHTS and YDEGEE. With 2 bases removed from V and 8 bases from J, the gap between germline ends came to 10 bases. The CDR3 runs to 12 residues. The CDR3 DNA reads as TGTGCCAGCAGCTTCAGAGCAGGGGGCTACACCTTC. The encoded protein is CASSFRAGGYTF.

The rearrangement joins TRBV6-2 or TRBV6-3 to TRBJ2-7; D is perhaps TRBD2 (6 bases). This CDR3 comprises 14 residues. Germline CDR1 and CDR2: MNHEY and SVGEGT. Trimming took 4 bases from V and 2 from J, leaving 12 bases between them. Written as DNA, the CDR3 is TGTGCCAGCAGTTTGGGACGGACTACCTACGAGCAGTACTTC. Translated: CASSLGRTTYEQYF.

This rearrangement joins TRBV29-1 to TRBJ2-1; D possibly corresponds to TRBD2 (6 bases). V was pared by 5 bases and J by 0 bases, with 17 bases between. The CDR3 loop spans 16 amino acids. Germline values: CDR1 SQVTM, CDR2 ANQGSEA. The chain's CDR3 is CSVSKLAERSYNEQFF. CDR3 DNA: TGCAGCGTTTCCAAATTAGCGGAGCGCTCCTACAATGAGCAGTTCTTC.

The chain links TRBV6-5 to TRBJ1-1; a possible D gene is TRBD1 (5 bases). The V gene lost 0 bases and the J gene lost 7 bases, with 12 bases spanning the gap. Germline CDR1 and CDR2: MNHEY and SVGAGI. This CDR3 region has 14 residues. The CDR3 spells CASSYSGQGNEAFF. Written as DNA, the CDR3 is TGTGCCAGCAGTTACTCGGGGCAGGGCAATGAAGCTTTCTTT.

This clonotype was found a few times. V usage is TRBV10-1 and J usage is TRBJ2-3, with 7 bases matching TRBD2. The V gene's germline CDR1 is WNHNN and CDR2 SYGVQD (reference sequence). CDR3 size: 15 residues. Unmatched junction bases numbered 7, after V lost 7 bases and J lost 0 bases. CDR3: CASKAGTESTDTQYF. CDR3 coding DNA: TGCGCCAGCAAAGCGGGGACGGAGAGCACAGATACGCAGTATTTT.